The rows below give T cell receptor beta chains drawn from one sample of a study of human CD8 memory T cell subsets. From the 5' RACE reads, TCRdb lists one entry per CDR3 protein and no DNA. The data show 3,200 or so distinct CDR3 sequences, and the top ten clones hold around 33%. Sequencing input: CD8+ effector memory T cells (TEM) sorted from PBMCs. The receptors stem from a human donor in good health. Both conserved end residues are part of each CDR3. The listing skips clone size in some rows; elsewhere it reads once, few, many or a size class.

clone_size	v_call	j_call	cdr3_aa
NA	TRBV28	TRBJ2-1	CASRSFRTSSSYNEQFF
NA	TRBV12-3/TRBV12-4	TRBJ2-7	CASSFSRVAYEQYF
NA	TRBV28	TRBJ2-1	CASSYIAGAHNEQFF
NA	TRBV4-2	TRBJ2-3	CASSQAGGSTDTQYF
large	TRBV30	TRBJ1-2	CAWRDSYRVQGYTF
NA	TRBV30	TRBJ2-7	CAWSALAGDEQYF
NA	TRBV28	TRBJ1-1	CASSQGTGGTEAFF
NA	TRBV19	TRBJ2-7	CATSSTGGIYEQYF
NA	TRBV29-1	TRBJ2-7	CSVEGRDYEQYF
NA	TRBV10-2	TRBJ1-5	CASSESGDRGVQPQHF
NA	TRBV6-5	TRBJ1-4	CAAGQGIAGGNEKLFF